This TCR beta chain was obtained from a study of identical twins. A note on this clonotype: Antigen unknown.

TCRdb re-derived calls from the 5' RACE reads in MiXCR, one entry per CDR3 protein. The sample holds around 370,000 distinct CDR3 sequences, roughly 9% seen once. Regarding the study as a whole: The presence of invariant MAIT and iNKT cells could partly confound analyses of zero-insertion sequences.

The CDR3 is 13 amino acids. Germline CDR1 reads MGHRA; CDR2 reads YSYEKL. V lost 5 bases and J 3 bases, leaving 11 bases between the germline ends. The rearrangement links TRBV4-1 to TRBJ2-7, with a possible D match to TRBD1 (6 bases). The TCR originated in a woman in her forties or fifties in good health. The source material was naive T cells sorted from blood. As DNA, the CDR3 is TGCGCCAGCAGCACCACAGGGAACTACGAGCAGTACTTC. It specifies CASSTTGNYEQYF.